These T cell receptor beta chains were read from a single sample in a study of early T cells in non-severe SARS-CoV-2 infection. TCRdb recomputed calls from the 5' RACE reads with MiXCR, one row per CDR3 protein. There are 28,000 or so distinct CDR3 sequences in the sample; 3% to 5% occur only once, and 8.2% lies in the top ten. Sequenced: whole blood. Source of these receptors: an adult who was a healthcare worker with PCR-confirmed SARS-CoV-2 infection or an uninfected control (not recorded which). Each CDR3 is given with its conserved first and last residue. D genes are given only for firm matches. For some rows the clone size is stated as once, few or many, or as a class when expanded; others skip it.

>TRBV12-3/TRBV12-4|TRBJ2-7|NA|many
CASSLAGASYEQYF
TGTGCCAGCAGTTTGGCAGGGGCCTCCTACGAGCAGTACTTC
>TRBV4-3|TRBJ2-1|NA|many
CASSQVRGGIGNEQFF
TGCGCCAGCAGCCAGGTTAGGGGGGGCATCGGGAATGAGCAGTTCTTC
>TRBV20-1|TRBJ2-3|TRBD2|many
CSARTRPTSTDTQYF
TGCAGTGCCAGGACTAGGCCCACTAGCACAGATACGCAGTATTTT
>TRBV7-3|TRBJ1-1|NA|many
CASRLRRDTEAFF
TGTGCCAGCAGGCTGAGGAGGGACACTGAAGCTTTCTTT
>TRBV7-2|TRBJ1-1|TRBD1|many
CASSPDRVDEAFF
TGTGCCAGCAGCCCCGACAGGGTCGATGAAGCTTTCTTT
>TRBV7-2|TRBJ1-1|NA|many
CASSLAVGNLEAFF
TGTGCCAGCAGCTTAGCGGTAGGGAACCTTGAAGCTTTCTTT
>TRBV7-9|TRBJ2-3|NA|medium-sized
CASSSPGQFATDTQYF
TGTGCCAGCAGCTCCCCGGGGCAGTTTGCGACAGATACGCAGTATTTT
>TRBV10-3|TRBJ2-5|NA|many
CAILKGVGETQYF
TGTGCCATCCTCAAGGGGGTCGGGGAGACCCAGTACTTC
>TRBV19|TRBJ2-5|NA|many
CASSIDIGHIGTQYF
TGTGCCAGTAGTATAGATATCGGCCATATTGGGACCCAGTACTTC
>TRBV28|TRBJ2-3|NA|many
CASSSTRIGDPEAVPLTDTQYF
TGTGCCAGCAGTAGCACTCGGATCGGCGACCCTGAGGCTGTACCCCTCACAGATACGCAGTATTTT
>TRBV5-1|TRBJ1-1|NA|many
CASSPGSSEAFF
TGCGCCAGCAGCCCTGGAAGCTCAGAAGCTTTCTTT
>TRBV6-6|TRBJ2-5|NA|many
CASSYSIGNAETQYF
TGTGCCAGCAGTTACTCGATTGGGAACGCGGAGACCCAGTACTTC
>TRBV20-1|TRBJ2-3|TRBD2|NA
CSARDASGPTDTQYF
TGCAGTGCTAGAGATGCTAGCGGGCCCACAGATACGCAGTATTTT
>TRBV5-1|TRBJ2-3|TRBD2|many
CASRYRAGATDTQYF
TGCGCCAGCAGATATAGGGCGGGAGCAACAGATACGCAGTATTTT
>TRBV20-1|TRBJ2-1|NA|many
CSASRASDEQFF
TGCAGTGCTAGCCGAGCTAGCGATGAGCAGTTCTTC
>TRBV4-3|TRBJ2-3|NA|many
CASSQDGRGGTDTQYF
TGCGCCAGCAGCCAAGACGGGCGAGGCGGCACAGATACGCAGTATTTT
>TRBV19|TRBJ2-1|NA|NA
CASSTGTTSYNEQFF
TGTGCCAGTAGTACCGGGACGACCTCCTACAATGAGCAGTTCTTC
>TRBV9|TRBJ1-1|NA|NA
CASSVDTNAEAFF
TGTGCCAGCAGCGTAGATACGAACGCTGAAGCTTTCTTT
>TRBV6-2/TRBV6-3|TRBJ2-1|NA|many
CASSYSGAGEQFF
TGTGCCAGCAGTTACTCTGGGGCCGGTGAGCAGTTCTTC
>TRBV11-3|TRBJ2-5|NA|many
CASSLDGAAAETQYF
TGTGCCAGCAGCTTAGATGGAGCGGCGGCGGAGACCCAGTACTTC
>TRBV12-3/TRBV12-4|TRBJ2-3|NA|NA
CASTIVGGGTQYF
TGTGCCAGCACAATCGTCGGAGGTGGTACGCAGTATTTT
>TRBV5-1|TRBJ2-4|TRBD2|many
CASSPAVAGGPRNQYF
TGCGCCAGCAGCCCTGCTGTGGCGGGGGGGCCCAGGAATCAGTACTTC
>TRBV27|TRBJ1-3|NA|many
CASSLGAGLGNTIYF
TGTGCCAGCAGTTTAGGGGCAGGGCTTGGAAACACCATATATTTT
>TRBV12-3/TRBV12-4|TRBJ2-1|NA|many
CASSFKALNEQFF
TGTGCCAGCAGTTTTAAGGCCCTTAATGAGCAGTTCTTC
>TRBV13|TRBJ1-2|TRBD1|many
CASSIRDRELYGYTF
TGTGCCAGCAGCATACGGGACAGGGAACTCTATGGCTACACCTTC
>TRBV5-1|TRBJ1-3|TRBD1|many
CASSFRQGLEGNTIYF
TGCGCCAGCAGCTTCAGACAGGGGTTAGAAGGAAACACCATATATTTT
>TRBV20-1|TRBJ2-1|TRBD2|many
CSARGLAGLWVNEQFF
TGCAGTGCTAGGGGACTAGCGGGTCTCTGGGTCAATGAGCAGTTCTTC
>TRBV5-4|TRBJ2-3|NA|many
CASSSLDAGDTQYF
TGTGCCAGCAGCTCTCTGGATGCGGGAGATACGCAGTATTTT
>TRBV18|TRBJ1-5|TRBD1|few
CASSPDRGRSNQPQHF
TGTGCCAGCTCACCGGACAGGGGACGTAGCAATCAGCCCCAGCATTTT
>TRBV7-2|TRBJ2-1|NA|many
CASSSPRRSYNEQFF
TGTGCCAGCAGCTCACCTCGGAGGTCCTACAATGAGCAGTTCTTC
>TRBV5-6|TRBJ2-5|TRBD2|few
CASSPGLAGGQKTQYF
TGTGCCAGCAGCCCTGGACTAGCGGGGGGGCAGAAGACCCAGTACTTC
>TRBV21-1|TRBJ2-2|NA|many
CASSKRQTSGQTSNANTGELFF
TGTGCCAGCAGCAAACGCCAAACTAGCGGGCAGACGAGCAACGCGAACACCGGGGAGCTGTTTTTT
>TRBV18|TRBJ2-7|NA|many
CASSHGTSYEQYF
TGTGCCAGCTCACATGGGACAAGCTACGAGCAGTACTTC
>TRBV3-1|TRBJ1-5|NA|many
CASSLGPYSNQPQHF
TGTGCCAGCAGCTTGGGACCTTATAGCAATCAGCCCCAGCATTTT
>TRBV5-4|TRBJ2-6|NA|many
CASSPGGSSGANVLTF
TGTGCCAGCAGCCCTGGTGGGAGCTCTGGGGCCAACGTCCTGACTTTC
>TRBV20-1|TRBJ2-1|TRBD2|many
CSASASGAINNEQFF
TGCAGTGCTAGCGCCAGCGGGGCAATCAACAATGAGCAGTTCTTC
>TRBV7-2|TRBJ2-5|TRBD2|many
CASSLAWGGQETQYF
TGTGCCAGCAGCTTAGCATGGGGGGGCCAAGAGACCCAGTACTTC
>TRBV7-6|TRBJ2-1|TRBD1|few
CASSLATGNNEQFF
TGTGCCAGCAGCTTAGCGACAGGGAACAATGAGCAGTTCTTC
>TRBV20-1|TRBJ2-3|NA|many
CSARDPGTSTDTQYF
TGCAGTGCTAGAGATCCCGGGACAAGCACAGATACGCAGTATTTT
>TRBV4-1|TRBJ1-6|TRBD1|many
CASSPQGQGVRSYNSPLHF
TGCGCCAGCAGCCCCCAGGGACAGGGGGTCCGCTCCTATAATTCACCCCTCCACTTT
>TRBV4-1|TRBJ1-2|NA|many
CASSQDRLFPYTF
TGCGCCAGCAGCCAAGATCGTCTGTTCCCCTACACCTTC
>TRBV12-3/TRBV12-4|TRBJ2-7|TRBD2|many
CASSWSGREQYF
TGTGCCAGCAGTTGGAGCGGGAGGGAGCAGTACTTC
>TRBV30|TRBJ2-3|TRBD2|NA
CALGLAGGRDTQYF
TGTGCCTTGGGACTAGCGGGAGGCAGAGATACGCAGTATTTT
>TRBV5-1|TRBJ2-3|NA|many
CASSLGADTQYF
TGCGCCAGCAGCTTGGGCGCAGATACGCAGTATTTT
>TRBV2|TRBJ2-5|TRBD2|NA
CASSEASGLQETQYF
TGTGCCAGCAGTGAGGCTAGCGGGCTGCAAGAGACCCAGTACTTC
>TRBV7-8|TRBJ2-7|NA|many
CASKGRFYPYEQYF
TGTGCCAGCAAGGGCAGGTTCTATCCCTACGAGCAGTACTTC
>TRBV20-1|TRBJ2-6|TRBD2|many
CSARGRTSAQAGANVLTF
TGCAGTGCTAGAGGCAGGACTAGCGCTCAGGCTGGGGCCAACGTCCTGACTTTC